The 8 T cell receptor beta chains presented below share a single source sample, sequenced in a study of T-cell reconstitution after alpha-beta-depleted transplantation in children. TCRbeta library construction was performed incorporating unique molecular identifiers. TCRdb used MiXCR to reprocess the PCR reads, holding one entry per CDR3 protein. The table includes roughly 160,000 distinct CDR3 sequences, over 8.5% detected once. Source: PBMCs, taken before TCRalphabeta/CD19-depleted stem cell transplant. All receptors come from a boy between 2 and 10 years old with acute myeloid leukemia, due to receive a stem cell transplant.

This clonotype was picked up many times. The rearrangement joins TRBV10-2 to TRBJ2-7; D possibly uses TRBD1 or TRBD2 (5 bases each). Germline assignment: CDR1 WSHSY and CDR2 SAAADI. Trimming shortened V by 4 bases and J by 2 bases, and 21 bases separated the two germline ends. The CDR3 covers 17 residues. CDR3 protein: CASSGVLREGPTYEQYV. CDR3 sequence (DNA): TGCGCCAGCAGTGGTGTATTACGTGAGGGACCTACCTACGAGCAGTACGTC.

This clonotype was detected ten times or more. The V and J genes are TRBV5-4 and TRBJ1-1; TRBD1 is a possible D gene (5 bases). The germline V gene encodes CDR1 SGHNT and CDR2 YYREEE (reference sequence). Trimming took off 5 bases at V and 1 base at J, with 12 bases between the two ends. The CDR3 loop spans 14 amino acids. CDR3 in amino acids: CASSKGAANTEAFF. CDR3 nucleotide sequence: TGTGCCAGCAGTAAAGGGGCTGCGAACACTGAAGCTTTCTTT.

This clonotype was picked up a small number of times. J is TRBJ2-2 and V is TRBV9; D uncertain. Trimming removed 0 bases at V and 1 base at J, with 4 bases between. This CDR3 is 14 amino acids long. The germline V gene has CDR1 SGDLS and CDR2 YYNGEE. CDR3 coding DNA: TGTGCCAGCAGCGTAGCCCTGAACACCGGGGAGCTGTTTTTT. Residues: CASSVALNTGELFF.

This clonotype was observed a handful of times. This chain links TRBV4-2 with TRBJ2-6, with TRBD1 matching over 8 bases. There are 17 residues in the CDR3. Germline V gene data show CDR1 as LGHNA and CDR2 as YNFKEQ. V trimming: 4 bases; J trimming: 3 bases; junction bases outside the gene matches: 8. The CDR3 spells CASSRGRQGYGANVLTF. CDR3 DNA sequence: TGTGCCAGCAGCCGTGGGCGACAGGGGTATGGGGCCAACGTCCTGACTTTC.

This clonotype was observed at least ten times. This sequence joins TRBV4-1 and TRBJ2-1, with 7 bases aligning to TRBD2. The V gene end was trimmed by 4 bases and the J gene end by 0 bases; junction bases not matched to a gene: 6. CDR3 size: 16 residues. Germline CDR1 and CDR2: MGHRA and YSYEKL. Here the CDR3 DNA reads TGCGCCAGCAGCCTTTCCGGGGGGAGCTCCTACAATGAGCAGTTCTTC. Translation: CASSLSGGSSYNEQFF.

This clonotype was seen repeatedly, ten times or more. The J gene is TRBJ2-1, the V gene TRBV12-3 or TRBV12-4, with 11 nucleotides matching TRBD2. The junction had 1 base not matched to a gene; V was cut back by 2 bases and J by 7 bases. There are 14 residues in the CDR3. Here the CDR3 reads CASSLTSGGNEQFF. DNA of the CDR3: TGTGCCAGCAGTTTAACTAGCGGGGGAAATGAGCAGTTCTTC.

The sample holds many counts of this clonotype. This chain links TRBV29-1 with TRBJ1-1, with D perhaps matching TRBD1 (6 bases). Germline CDR1 reads SQVTM; CDR2 reads ANQGSEA. This CDR3 has 12 residues. The V end was cut by 7 bases, the J end by 0 bases, with 9 bases between. CDR3 DNA: TGCAGCGCGCAGGGGATGAACACTGAAGCTTTCTTT. Protein product: CSAQGMNTEAFF.

This clonotype was detected many times. The gene calls are TRBV10-2 and TRBJ1-3; no firm D call. This CDR3 is 16 amino acids long. The V end lost 0 bases, the J end lost 0 bases, and 9 bases lay between the germline ends. Germline V lookup: CDR1 WSHSY, CDR2 SAAADI. The CDR3 DNA reads as TGCGCCAGCAGTGAGTCGCCGGCCCACTCTGGAAACACCATATATTTT. This gives the protein CASSESPAHSGNTIYF.